This is a list of T cell receptor beta chains from one sample in a study of graft-versus-host responses after intestinal transplantation. Their antigens remain unidentified. Libraries were prepared by immunoSEQ multiplex PCR; TCRdb keeps only in-frame clonotypes and omits some of them. Of over 65,000 clones in the sample, roughly 91% were seen once. The sample here was unstimulated CD4+ T cells sorted from spleen or lymph node cells, taken before intestinal transplant. The origin of the receptors is a human donor who received an intestinal transplant. Both conserved end residues are part of each CDR3. The order of the fields is clone size, J gene, D gene, V gene, CDR3 DNA, CDR3 protein. D genes are given only for firm matches. Not all rows give a size; the values are once, few, many and, for expanded clones, a class.

clone_size: -
j_call: TRBJ2-6
d_call: TRBD1
v_call: TRBV19
cdr3_nt: TGTGCCAGTAGTATGGCCAGGGGGCCTAGGGCCAACGTCCTGACTTTC
cdr3_aa: CASSMARGPRANVLTF

clone_size: -
j_call: TRBJ2-5
d_call: -
v_call: TRBV10-1
cdr3_nt: TGCGCCAGCAGTGAGATTCCCTCTGATAAATCTCCCAAGGACTTTTTCTCAGAGACCCAGTACTTC
cdr3_aa: CASSEIPSDKSPKDFFSETQYF

clone_size: -
j_call: TRBJ2-2
d_call: TRBD1
v_call: TRBV6-5
cdr3_nt: TGTGCCAGCAGTAAGACAGGGGGGGAGCTGTTTTTT
cdr3_aa: CASSKTGGELFF

clone_size: -
j_call: TRBJ2-4
d_call: TRBD2
v_call: TRBV15
cdr3_nt: TGTGCCACCAGCAGAGCTCCCCTAGCGGGGGGAGACATTCAGTACTTC
cdr3_aa: CATSRAPLAGGDIQYF

clone_size: -
j_call: TRBJ2-1
d_call: -
v_call: TRBV21-1
cdr3_nt: TGTGCCAGCAGCAAAGCACGACCCAGGACAGTAGGAGGTTCCTACAATGAGCAGTTCTTC
cdr3_aa: CASSKARPRTVGGSYNEQFF

clone_size: -
j_call: TRBJ1-3
d_call: -
v_call: TRBV14
cdr3_nt: TGTGCCAGCAGAGGGGCTGGAAACACCATATATTTT
cdr3_aa: CASRGAGNTIYF

clone_size: -
j_call: TRBJ2-5
d_call: TRBD1
v_call: TRBV5-1
cdr3_nt: TGCGCCAGCAGCTTGACAGGGGAAGAGCAGTACTTC
cdr3_aa: CASSLTGEEQYF

clone_size: -
j_call: TRBJ1-2
d_call: -
v_call: TRBV7-9
cdr3_nt: TGTGCCAGCAGCTCCCCCGGGTCTGGCTACACCTTC
cdr3_aa: CASSSPGSGYTF

clone_size: -
j_call: TRBJ2-1
d_call: -
v_call: TRBV29-1
cdr3_nt: TGCAGCGTTAAAGACCCGCGACAGCCCCACTACAATGAGCAGTTCTTC
cdr3_aa: CSVKDPRQPHYNEQFF

clone_size: -
j_call: TRBJ1-2
d_call: TRBD1
v_call: TRBV29-1
cdr3_nt: TGCAGCGTTGAGGAGGCAGGGGGAGCCTATGGCTACACCTTC
cdr3_aa: CSVEEAGGAYGYTF

clone_size: -
j_call: TRBJ2-6
d_call: -
v_call: TRBV6-1
cdr3_nt: TGTGCCAGCAGTGAAGTCGTGTCCAACGTCCTGACTTTC
cdr3_aa: CASSEVVSNVLTF

clone_size: -
j_call: TRBJ2-7
d_call: TRBD2
v_call: TRBV5-4
cdr3_nt: TGTGCCAGCAGGCGTGGACTAGCGGGGGGAAGCTACGAGCAGTACTTC
cdr3_aa: CASRRGLAGGSYEQYF

clone_size: -
j_call: TRBJ2-1
d_call: -
v_call: TRBV5-1
cdr3_nt: TGCGCCAGCAGCCCACCTGGAACAGGGAGATACAATGAGCAGTTCTTC
cdr3_aa: CASSPPGTGRYNEQFF

clone_size: once
j_call: TRBJ1-2
d_call: TRBD1
v_call: TRBV5-4
cdr3_nt: TGTGCCAGCAGGGCCCCTGGACAGGGGGTCTATGGCTACACCTTC
cdr3_aa: CASRAPGQGVYGYTF

clone_size: -
j_call: TRBJ1-1
d_call: TRBD1
v_call: TRBV27
cdr3_nt: TGTGCCAGCAAACCAGAGACAGGGGCGATGAACACTGAAGCTTTCTTT
cdr3_aa: CASKPETGAMNTEAFF

clone_size: -
j_call: TRBJ2-5
d_call: TRBD2
v_call: TRBV6-6
cdr3_nt: TGTGCCAGCAGCAGACTAGCGGGGGGGCAGGAGACCCAGTACTTC
cdr3_aa: CASSRLAGGQETQYF

clone_size: -
j_call: TRBJ1-6
d_call: -
v_call: TRBV30
cdr3_nt: TGTGCCTGGAGTGTACGGGGGAGTACTACTTATAATTCACCCCTCCACTTT
cdr3_aa: CAWSVRGSTTYNSPLHF

clone_size: -
j_call: TRBJ2-7
d_call: -
v_call: TRBV5-5
cdr3_nt: TGTGCCAGCAGCTTATCCGTAACAGGGTCCTACGAGCAGTACTTC
cdr3_aa: CASSLSVTGSYEQYF

clone_size: -
j_call: TRBJ2-5
d_call: -
v_call: TRBV25-1
cdr3_nt: TGTGCCAGCAGTGAAAGGTTTGGGGCGGGGGAGACCCAGTACTTC
cdr3_aa: CASSERFGAGETQYF

clone_size: -
j_call: TRBJ2-2
d_call: -
v_call: TRBV9
cdr3_nt: TGTGCCAGCAGCGTAGGACAGGCCGGGGAGCTGTTTTTT
cdr3_aa: CASSVGQAGELFF

clone_size: once
j_call: TRBJ2-3
d_call: TRBD2
v_call: TRBV5-6
cdr3_nt: TGTGCCAGCAGCCGTAGCGGGGCCACAGATACGCAGTATTTT
cdr3_aa: CASSRSGATDTQYF

clone_size: -
j_call: TRBJ1-5
d_call: TRBD1
v_call: TRBV19
cdr3_nt: TGTGCCAGTAGTACACAGGGGACCAATCAGCCCCAGCATTTT
cdr3_aa: CASSTQGTNQPQHF

clone_size: once
j_call: TRBJ1-1
d_call: -
v_call: TRBV18
cdr3_nt: TGTGCCAGCTCACAGGGGAAGGACACTGAAGCTTTCTTT
cdr3_aa: CASSQGKDTEAFF

clone_size: -
j_call: TRBJ1-3
d_call: TRBD1
v_call: TRBV27
cdr3_nt: TGTGCCAGCAGTTTCACAGGGGGCTTGGCTGGAAACACCATATATTTT
cdr3_aa: CASSFTGGLAGNTIYF

clone_size: -
j_call: TRBJ2-3
d_call: -
v_call: TRBV9
cdr3_nt: TGTGCCAGCAGTCGTTCCCTTAGCACAGATACGCAGTATTTT
cdr3_aa: CASSRSLSTDTQYF

clone_size: -
j_call: TRBJ2-3
d_call: TRBD2
v_call: TRBV4-3
cdr3_nt: TGCGCCAGCAGCCATGGCGGTAGCGGGGGAACCCGCACAGATACGCAGTATTTT
cdr3_aa: CASSHGGSGGTRTDTQYF

clone_size: few
j_call: TRBJ1-3
d_call: -
v_call: TRBV6-6
cdr3_nt: TGTGCCAGCACCAATAACAACGGAAACACCATATATTTT
cdr3_aa: CASTNNNGNTIYF

clone_size: -
j_call: TRBJ1-1
d_call: -
v_call: TRBV29-1
cdr3_nt: TGCAGCGTTGGTCAGGGACAGAACACTGAAGCTTTCTTT
cdr3_aa: CSVGQGQNTEAFF